The 9 T cell receptor beta chains below all came from one sample that was sequenced in a study of T cells in Graves' hyperthyroidism and ophthalmopathy (dated by TCRdb to between 2018 and 2021). Library construction relied on multiplex PCR. Sequencer: Illumina HiSeq 2000. TCR beta CDR3 regions were amplified from RNA transcripts. A first-round RT-PCR of the TCR CDR3 used the HTBI primer set with the Qiagen OneStep RT-PCR kit. TCRdb cleaned the public reads at Q25 with fastp, built clones with MiXCR and kept in-frame beta chains. Rows with a matching CDR3 protein are joined into one entry that keeps the most common DNA and genes. The sample table records fewer than 250,000 distinct CDR3 sequences; about a sixth of these occur just once. Jointly, the top ten make up around 30% of the sample. Sequenced input: blood. The source of these receptors is a young woman with Graves' ophthalmopathy.

This clonotype was recorded at least ten times. This chain links TRBV29-1 with TRBJ1-1; 11 positions agree with TRBD1. The length of the CDR3 is 14 residues. J gave up 5 bases and V 4 bases, and 6 bases lay outside the gene matches. CDR1 and CDR2 from the germline V gene are SQVTM and ANQGSEA. The CDR3 is CSVGTGGERTEAFF. The CDR3 nucleotides read TGCAGCGTTGGGACAGGGGGCGAAAGGACTGAAGCTTTCTTT.

This clonotype was seen at least ten times. The chain carries TRBV7-8 and TRBJ2-1, with 9 bases aligning to TRBD2. The CDR3 is 18 amino acids. Germline trimming cut 5 bases from V and 4 bases from J; bases unmatched to any gene: 15. Germline V gives CDR1 SGHVS, CDR2 FQNEAQ. CDR3: CASSPRTSASSEYNEQFF. The DNA for the CDR3 is TGTGCCAGCAGCCCCCGGACTAGCGCGTCCTCGGAGTACAATGAGCAGTTCTTC.

This clonotype was found many times. The chain is built from TRBV4-1 and TRBJ1-2; D ambiguous. Germline V gene sequence: CDR1 MGHRA, CDR2 YSYEKL. Trimming removed 2 bases from V and 5 bases from J, with 9 bases in between. The CDR3 spans 13 residues. Here the CDR3 DNA reads TGCGCCAGCAGCCAACCCGATAGATATGGCTACACCTTC. Protein product: CASSQPDRYGYTF.

This clonotype has at least ten counts. J is TRBJ1-5 and V is TRBV30; D uncertain. The length of the CDR3 is 15 residues. V gave up 3 bases and J gave up 9 bases, with 21 bases separating them. CDR1 is GTSNPN and CDR2 is SVGIG in the germline V gene (reference sequence). The CDR3 DNA follows: TGTGCCTGGAGCGCGGCCTGGACGGGTTGGCCGCCCCAGCATTTT. The encoded protein is CAWSAAWTGWPPQHF.

This clonotype was observed many times. V usage is TRBV7-6 and J usage is TRBJ1-3; D is uncertain. The CDR3 runs to 18 residues. Germline V CDR1 and CDR2: SGHVS, FNYEAQ. V was pared by 5 bases and J by 2 bases, with 22 bases between. In DNA form, the CDR3 reads TGTGCCAGCAGCAACGCATTATCGGGTCTGGACCCTGGAAACACCATATATTTT. Residues: CASSNALSGLDPGNTIYF.

In this sample, this clonotype turned up a few times. The chain recombines TRBV20-1 with TRBJ2-7; a possible D gene is TRBD1 (5 bases). V was clipped by 1 base and J by 3 bases, with 10 bases between them. Germline V lookup: CDR1 DFQATT, CDR2 SNEGSKA (reference sequence). The CDR3 loop spans 13 amino acids. The CDR3 is CSARVPGLYEQYF. The CDR3 DNA sequence: TGCAGTGCTAGAGTCCCAGGGCTCTACGAGCAGTACTTC.

This clonotype was recorded many times. The V and J genes are TRBV18 and TRBJ2-1, with D tentatively TRBD1 (6 bases). The CDR3 covers 13 residues. Between the trimmed V and J ends, which lost 1 base and 11 bases, there was a span of 12 bases. Germline V lookup: CDR1 KGHSH, CDR2 LQKENI. The CDR3 DNA reads TGTGCCAGCTCACCACTCGTCCGGGACAAGCAGTTCTTC. Residues: CASSPLVRDKQFF.

Only a few counts were recorded for this clonotype. A much larger clone differs by one base, so this may be a read error. The chain carries TRBV20-1 and TRBJ2-7; the D gene is possibly TRBD2 (5 bases). CDR3 length equals 15 residues. The germline V and J ends were trimmed by 4 bases and 0 bases, with 16 bases remaining between them. Germline V lookup: CDR1 DFQATT, CDR2 SNEGSKA (reference sequence). The CDR3 sequence is CSAIQTNGISYEQYF. CDR3 nucleotide sequence: TGCAGTGCTATCCAGACTAACGGAATCTCCTACGAGCAGTACTTC.

This clonotype was seen only a few times. The chain employs TRBV6-1 and TRBJ1-5, with D possibly matching TRBD1 (5 bases). V lost 7 bases and J 7 bases, leaving 26 bases between the germline ends. Germline assignment: CDR1 MNHNS and CDR2 SASEGT. The CDR3 has 17 amino acids. In DNA form, the CDR3 reads TGTGCCAGCAATACCCATTTCCGGGGGACGATCGGGCAGCCCCAGCATTTT. The encoded protein is CASNTHFRGTIGQPQHF.